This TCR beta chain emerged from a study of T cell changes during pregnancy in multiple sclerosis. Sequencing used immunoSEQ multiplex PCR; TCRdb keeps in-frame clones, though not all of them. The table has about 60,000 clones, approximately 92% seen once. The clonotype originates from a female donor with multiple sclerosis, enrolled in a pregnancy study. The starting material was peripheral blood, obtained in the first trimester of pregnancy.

The CDR3 nucleotides are TGTGCCAGCAGCTTTAGCGGGGCAAGCACAGATACGCAGTATTTT. Encoded protein: CASSFSGASTDTQYF. The chain has TRBV7-3 and TRBJ2-3, with 8 bases fitting TRBD2. The junction had 2 bases not matched to a gene; V was cut back by 3 bases and J by 0 bases. The CDR3 runs 15 residues. Germline assignment: CDR1 SGHTA and CDR2 FQGTGA.